This entry lists 31 T cell receptor beta chains sequenced from one sample in a study of shared clonotypes between healthy human individuals. CD45RO-negative CD8 cells positively selected for CCR7 made up the naive population, which excluded terminally differentiated effector memory CD45RA+ cells. The repertoire was sequenced with immunoSEQ multiplex PCR; TCRdb's copy has only in-frame clones and lacks some. The sample consists of 1.5 million to 2.5 million clones, about 95% of them appearing once. Sequenced: naive CD8+ T cells sorted from blood. These receptors originate from a man aged 18 to 29 in good health.

This sequence joins TRBV6-1 and TRBJ2-7; D might be TRBD1 (5 bases). Between the trimmed V and J ends, which lost 2 bases and 6 bases, there was a span of 14 bases. CDR1 is MNHNS, CDR2 SASEGT, per germline. The CDR3 has 14 amino acids. The CDR3 bases are TGTGCCAGCAGTGAATTGGTGGAAAGGGGCGAGCAGTACTTC. Its translation: CASSELVERGEQYF.

The CDR3 DNA reads TGCGCCAGCAGTAACCGACAGTATAGCGATGAGCAGTTCTTC. This gives the protein CASSNRQYSDEQFF. V and J are TRBV10-1 and TRBJ2-1, with D perhaps matching TRBD1 or TRBD2 (5 bases each). CDR1 is WNHNN and CDR2 is SYGVQD in the germline V gene (reference sequence). CDR3 length: 14 amino acids. Trimming removed 5 bases from V and 8 bases from J, with 16 bases in between.

The gene calls are TRBV11-3 and TRBJ2-7; possibly TRBD2 for D (6 bases). The length of the CDR3 is 14 residues. V shed 2 bases and J shed 5 bases, with 13 bases lying between them. Germline V gene lookup returns CDR1 SGHNT and CDR2 YENEEA. The CDR3 sequence: CASSLSGEVDEQYF. CDR3 in DNA: TGTGCCAGCAGCTTAAGTGGGGAGGTAGACGAGCAGTACTTC. Together with reference TRBV11-3 and TRBJ2-7, the CDR3 gives the full variable domain: EAGVVQSPRYKIIEKKQPVAFWCNPISGHNTLYWYLQNLGQGPELLIRYENEEAVDDSQLPKDRFSAERLKGVDSTLKIQPAELGDSAVYLCASSLSGEVDEQYFGPGTRLTVT.

The chain uses TRBV7-9 and TRBJ1-4, with D unclear. Trimming cost V 5 bases and J 0 bases, with 10 bases left between them. Germline lookup yields CDR1 SEHNR and CDR2 FQNEAQ (reference sequence). The CDR3 covers 15 residues. CDR3 DNA sequence: TGTGCCAGCAGCCCACTTGGAGCAACTAATGAAAAACTGTTTTTT. Translating it yields CASSPLGATNEKLFF.

The genes are TRBV2 and TRBJ1-4; 11 nucleotides agree with TRBD1. Losses at the gene ends were 4 bases for V and 6 bases for J; bases not matched to a gene: 7. This CDR3 spans 16 amino acids. Germline lookup yields CDR1 SNHLY and CDR2 FYNNEI. The CDR3 is CASSANPGQGDEKLFF. The CDR3 DNA follows: TGTGCCAGCAGTGCAAACCCGGGACAGGGGGATGAAAAACTGTTTTTT. The full variable domain, completed using reference TRBV2 and TRBJ1-4, is EPEVTQTPSHQVTQMGQEVILRCVPISNHLYFYWYRQILGQKVEFLVSFYNNEISEKSEIFDDQFSVERPDGSNFTLKIRSTKLEDSAMYFCASSANPGQGDEKLFFGSGTQLSVL.

The chain employs TRBV30 and TRBJ1-1; D is ambiguous. The CDR3 has 14 amino acids. Germline V CDR1 and CDR2: GTSNPN, SVGIG (reference sequence). V lost 3 bases and J 4 bases, leaving 15 bases between the germline ends. CDR3 in DNA: TGTGCCTGGAGAGATAAAGGGTTTGTCACTGAAGCTTTCTTT. Encoded protein: CAWRDKGFVTEAFF. The full variable domain, in which reference TRBV30 and TRBJ1-1 provide the parts outside the CDR3, is SQTIHQWPATLVQPVGSPLSLECTVEGTSNPNLYWYRQAAGRGLQLLFYSVGIGQISSEVPQNLSASRPQDRQFILSSKKLLLSDSGFYLCAWRDKGFVTEAFFGQGTRLTVV.

Concerning this clone: The sample contains more than one DNA sequence encoding this CDR3. CDR3 sequence reads: CASSLTGNYEQYF. CDR3 sequence (DNA): TGTGCCAGCAGTTTAACAGGTAACTACGAGCAGTACTTC. V and J are TRBV28 and TRBJ2-7; D might be TRBD1 (5 bases). Germline CDR1 reads MDHEN; CDR2 reads SYDVKM. The CDR3 extends over 13 amino acids. The germline V and J ends were trimmed by 2 bases and 3 bases, with 8 bases remaining between them.

For the CDR3, the DNA is TGTGCCAGCACGCTCGTGGGGACGGCAGAGACCCAGTACTTC. It yields the protein CASTLVGTAETQYF. This rearrangement joins TRBV7-2 to TRBJ2-5; D assignment may be TRBD1 or TRBD2 (5 bases each). Germline V gives CDR1 SGHTA, CDR2 FQGNSA. There are 14 residues in the CDR3. Trimming took off 7 bases at V and 4 bases at J, with 16 bases between the two ends. Full variable domain (remainder filled in from reference TRBV7-2 and TRBJ2-5): GAGVSQSPSNKVTEKGKDVELRCDPISGHTALYWYRQSLGQGLEFLIYFQGNSAPDKSGLPSDRFSAERTGGSVSTLTIQRTQQEDSAVYLCASTLVGTAETQYFGPGTRLLVL.

V is TRBV7-9 and J is TRBJ2-7; tentatively, D is TRBD2 (6 bases). The CDR3 is 15 amino acids. Between the trimmed V and J ends, which lost 4 bases and 3 bases, there was a span of 16 bases. Germline V gene data show CDR1 as SEHNR and CDR2 as FQNEAQ (reference sequence). CDR3 DNA sequence: TGTGCCAGCAGCTCTCCTTCCGGGGGTTTCTACGAGCAGTACTTC. This gives the protein CASSSPSGGFYEQYF. Combining the CDR3 with reference TRBV7-9 and TRBJ2-7 gives the whole variable domain DTGVSQNPRHKITKRGQNVTFRCDPISEHNRLYWYRQTLGQGPEFLTYFQNEAQLEKSRLLSDRFSAERPKGSFSTLEIQRTEQGDSAMYLCASSSPSGGFYEQYFGPGTRLTVT.

CDR3 coding DNA: TGTGCCAGTAGTATTTCAAGCAGGGATGAGCAGTTCTTC. Translated: CASSISSRDEQFF. This chain uses TRBV19 with TRBJ2-1, with a possible D match to TRBD1 (5 bases). The CDR3 is made up of 13 amino acids. Deletions cut 3 bases from V and 8 bases from J, with 11 bases between. The germline V gene encodes CDR1 LNHDA and CDR2 SQIVND (reference sequence).

J is TRBJ1-1 and V is TRBV28; D remains unclear. Germline CDR1 MDHEN, CDR2 SYDVKM. V lost 6 bases, J lost 3 bases, and 17 bases lay in between. The CDR3 spans 15 residues. Written as DNA, the CDR3 is TGTGCCAGCAGCCCCAGGTCTAGCTGGGACACTGAAGCTTTCTTT. Translating gives CASSPRSSWDTEAFF.

This chain links TRBV19 with TRBJ2-4; 9 bases are a match to TRBD1. V shed 6 bases and J 6 bases; nucleotides not matched to a gene: 15. This CDR3 contains 17 residues. Germline V gene sequence: CDR1 LNHDA, CDR2 SQIVND (reference sequence). CDR3 DNA sequence: TGTGCCAGTAGGAAACAGGGGGCCCCATCCCACACAAACATTCAGTACTTC. Protein sequence: CASRKQGAPSHTNIQYF.

This rearrangement joins TRBV19 to TRBJ1-5; 10 nucleotides align to TRBD1. The CDR3 extends over 15 amino acids. CDR1 and CDR2 from the germline V gene are LNHDA and SQIVND (reference sequence). Trimming cost V 3 bases and J 3 bases; bases outside gene matches: 2. The CDR3 sequence is CASSIGTGVNQPQHF. The CDR3 region has the DNA TGTGCCAGTAGTATTGGGACAGGGGTCAATCAGCCCCAGCATTTT.

V is TRBV9 and J is TRBJ2-2, with D possibly being TRBD1 or TRBD2 (5 bases each). CDR1 is SGDLS, CDR2 YYNGEE, per germline. The ends were cut back, 3 bases at V and 0 bases at J, with 9 bases in the middle. The CDR3 sequence is 15 residues long. DNA of the CDR3: TGTGCCAGCAGCGCCCCGGGACCGAACACCGGGGAGCTGTTTTTT. Translation gives CASSAPGPNTGELFF.

V usage is TRBV5-1 and J usage is TRBJ2-1; 12 bases are shared with TRBD2. Per the germline V gene, CDR1 is SGHRS and CDR2 is YFSETQ. The CDR3 spans 15 residues. Unmatched junction bases numbered 4, after V lost 0 bases and J lost 9 bases. As DNA, the CDR3 is TGCGCCAGCAGCTTGGATCTAGCGGGAGGGCGTGAGCAGTTCTTC. Translated, it gives CASSLDLAGGREQFF.

Comments on this clone: Possible read error: a much larger clone is one base away. Other DNA sequences in this specimen translate into the identical CDR3. The genes are TRBV11-2 and TRBJ2-7; 7 nucleotides line up with TRBD1. CDR1 SGHAT and CDR2 FQNNGV come from the germline V gene. This CDR3 is 13 amino acids long. The trim removed 3 bases at V and 3 bases at J, leaving 2 bases unmatched. CDR3 region: CASSLGQSYEQYF. In DNA, the CDR3 is TGTGCCAGCAGCTTGGGACAGAGCTACGAGCAGTACTTC.

The rearrangement uses TRBV2 and TRBJ1-2; D may be TRBD1 (6 bases). Germline V lookup: CDR1 SNHLY, CDR2 FYNNEI. V was clipped by 4 bases and J by 2 bases, with 11 bases between them. The CDR3 covers 14 residues. The DNA for the CDR3 is TGTGCCAGCAGTGCGGGGGGGGCAAACTATGGCTACACCTTC. Translation gives CASSAGGANYGYTF.

This rearrangement joins TRBV27 to TRBJ1-2; TRBD1 matches at 9 bases. Germline lookup yields CDR1 MNHEY and CDR2 SMNVEV (reference sequence). V trimming: 4 bases; J trimming: 7 bases; junction bases outside the gene matches: 4. The CDR3 runs 13 residues. The CDR3 protein is CASSSPGQGGYTF. DNA for the CDR3: TGTGCCAGCAGTTCCCCGGGACAGGGTGGCTACACCTTC.

This clone was seen only once. The chain joins TRBV29-1 to TRBJ2-5; D uncertain. Per the germline V gene, CDR1 is SQVTM and CDR2 is ANQGSEA. V was pared by 5 bases and J by 4 bases, with 20 bases between. CDR3 length: 15 amino acids. The CDR3 nucleotides are TGCAGCGTTTTGGAAGGGAATGCGAGTGGAGAGACCCAGTACTTC. This translates into CSVLEGNASGETQYF.

This clone has just one count. This chain links TRBV13 with TRBJ2-5; the D gene is possibly TRBD1 (6 bases). The CDR3 runs 14 residues. The germline gives CDR1 PRHDT, CDR2 FYEKMQ (reference sequence). V dropped 6 bases and J dropped 1 base, with 12 bases sitting between them. This CDR3 is CASRPRTVQETQYF. CDR3 DNA sequence: TGTGCCAGCAGGCCAAGGACAGTCCAAGAGACCCAGTACTTC.

The chain uses TRBV27 and TRBJ2-7; 10 nucleotides align to TRBD2. This CDR3 comprises 14 residues. Germline CDR1 MNHEY, CDR2 SMNVEV (reference sequence). The trim removed 5 bases at V and 5 bases at J, leaving 6 bases unmatched. The CDR3 nucleotides are TGTGCCAGCAGTACTAGCGGGACTATCCACGAGCAGTACTTC. This sequence encodes CASSTSGTIHEQYF.

The V and J genes are TRBV25-1 and TRBJ1-4; D gene unclear. The V gene's germline CDR1 is MGHDK and CDR2 SYGVNS. Trimming shortened V by 2 bases and J by 0 bases, and 7 bases separated the two germline ends. CDR3 length: 15 amino acids. The CDR3 spells CASSEITATNEKLFF. In DNA form, the CDR3 reads TGTGCCAGCAGTGAAATCACAGCAACTAATGAAAAACTGTTTTTT.

This clone has only one observation. The chain recombines TRBV27 with TRBJ2-7, with 8 bases identical to TRBD2. V was clipped by 8 bases and J by 3 bases; unmatched bases: 12. The CDR3 loop spans 15 amino acids. From germline, CDR1 is MNHEY and CDR2 SMNVEV (reference sequence). The CDR3 reads CASRGAMGTSYEQYF. As DNA, the CDR3 is TGTGCCAGCCGTGGGGCAATGGGGACTAGCTACGAGCAGTACTTC.

V is TRBV10-1 and J is TRBJ1-6; a weak D match, TRBD1 (6 bases). Trimming took off 0 bases at V and 7 bases at J, with 13 bases between the two ends. This CDR3 is built from 16 residues. The germline V gene has CDR1 WNHNN and CDR2 SYGVQD (reference sequence). The CDR3 sequence is CASSESAGVGNSPLHF. CDR3 DNA sequence: TGCGCCAGCAGTGAGTCGGCAGGGGTCGGAAATTCACCCCTCCACTTT.

The rearrangement uses TRBV6-5 and TRBJ1-1; possibly TRBD1 for D (6 bases). V lost 5 bases and J 7 bases, leaving 14 bases between the germline ends. Germline CDR1 MNHEY, CDR2 SVGAGI. There are 13 residues in the CDR3. CDR3 DNA sequence: TGTGCCAGCAGTACTCAACAGGGTAATGAAGCTTTCTTT. Its protein product is CASSTQQGNEAFF.

The gene calls are TRBV29-1 and TRBJ2-2; D may match TRBD1 or TRBD2 (5 bases each). Looked up from germline, CDR1 is SQVTM and CDR2 is ANQGSEA. This CDR3 contains 14 residues. Trimming took off 5 bases at V and 3 bases at J, with 13 bases between the two ends. For the CDR3, the DNA is TGCAGCGTTCAATCTGGGGGATACACCGGGGAGCTGTTTTTT. Amino acids: CSVQSGGYTGELFF.

This chain connects TRBV6-5 to TRBJ1-2; TRBD1 might be the D (5 bases). The CDR3 length is 11 residues. Germline V gene sequence: CDR1 MNHEY, CDR2 SVGAGI. The V end was cut by 7 bases, the J end by 9 bases, with 12 bases between. CDR3 sequence reads: CASTDSSRYTF. CDR3 coding DNA: TGTGCCAGCACCGACAGTTCTCGCTACACCTTC.

The gene calls are TRBV28 and TRBJ2-4, with 8 bases aligning to TRBD1. CDR1 MDHEN and CDR2 SYDVKM come from the germline V gene. The ends lost 3 bases at V and 6 bases at J; junction bases unmatched: 10. This CDR3 is 16 amino acids long. CDR3 amino acids: CASSFDQGATINIQYF. CDR3 DNA: TGTGCCAGCAGTTTTGACCAGGGGGCGACGATAAACATTCAGTACTTC.

The table lists this clone with a few counts. V usage is TRBV27 and J usage is TRBJ1-1; D not certain. Germline values: CDR1 MNHEY, CDR2 SMNVEV (reference sequence). There are 14 residues in the CDR3. Between the trimmed V and J ends, which lost 2 bases and 1 base, there was a span of 8 bases. The DNA for the CDR3 is TGTGCCAGCAGTTTAGCGGCAGGGAACACTGAAGCTTTCTTT. This encodes CASSLAAGNTEAFF.

The J gene is TRBJ1-6, the V gene TRBV5-5; D is unresolved. V lost 0 bases and J lost 5, with 9 bases in between. CDR1 and CDR2 from the germline V gene are SGHKS and YYEKEE (reference sequence). This CDR3 has 15 residues. The CDR3 sequence is CASSLVRAHNSPLHF. CDR3 DNA: TGTGCCAGCAGCTTGGTAAGGGCTCATAATTCACCCCTCCACTTT.

For this clone: One end of the junction is discordant with germline, which a read error may explain. The V and J genes are TRBV2 and TRBJ2-5, with 10 bases aligning to TRBD2. The length of the CDR3 is 18 residues. Germline assignment: CDR1 SNHLY and CDR2 FYNNEI. CDR3 in DNA: TGTGCCAGCAGTGACCCGGAGCGGGGGGGCAAGGACCATGAGACCCAGTACTTC. Residues: CASSDPERGGKDHETQYF.